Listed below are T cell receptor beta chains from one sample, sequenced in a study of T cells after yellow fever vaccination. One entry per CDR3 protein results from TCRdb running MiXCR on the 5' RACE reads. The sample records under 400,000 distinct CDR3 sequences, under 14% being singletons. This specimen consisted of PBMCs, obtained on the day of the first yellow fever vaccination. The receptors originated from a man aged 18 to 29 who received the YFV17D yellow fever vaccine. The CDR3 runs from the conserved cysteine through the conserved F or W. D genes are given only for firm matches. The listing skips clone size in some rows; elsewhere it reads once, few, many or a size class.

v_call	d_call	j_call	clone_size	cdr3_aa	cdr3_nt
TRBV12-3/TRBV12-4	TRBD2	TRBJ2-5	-	CASRSPGLAQETQYF	TGTGCCAGCAGATCCCCGGGACTAGCTCAAGAGACCCAGTACTTC
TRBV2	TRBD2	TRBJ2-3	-	CASVKLAGGGSTDTQYF	TGTGCCAGCGTAAAACTAGCGGGGGGCGGGAGCACAGATACGCAGTATTTT
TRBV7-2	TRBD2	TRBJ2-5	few	CASSPSGTSGSETQYF	TGTGCCAGCAGCCCTAGCGGGACTAGCGGATCGGAGACCCAGTACTTC
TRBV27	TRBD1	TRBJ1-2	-	CASSPGQSNYGYTF	TGTGCCAGCAGCCCGGGACAGTCTAACTATGGCTACACCTTC
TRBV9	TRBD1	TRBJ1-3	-	CASSTEMTGHSGNTIYF	TGTGCCAGCAGCACTGAGATGACAGGGCACTCTGGAAACACCATATATTTT
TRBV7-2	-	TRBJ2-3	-	CASSLGDGWGTDTQYF	TGTGCCAGCAGCTTAGGGGATGGGTGGGGCACAGATACGCAGTATTTT
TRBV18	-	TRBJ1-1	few	CASSPSALNTEAFF	TGTGCCAGCTCACCCTCGGCCCTGAACACTGAAGCTTTCTTT
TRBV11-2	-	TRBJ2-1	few	CASSLNGPGQGRNNEQFF	TGTGCCAGCAGCTTAAACGGCCCCGGGCAGGGCCGAAACAATGAGCAGTTCTTC
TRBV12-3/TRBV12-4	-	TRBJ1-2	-	CASRSQAWGGYTF	TGTGCCAGCAGGTCTCAAGCCTGGGGGGGCTACACCTTC
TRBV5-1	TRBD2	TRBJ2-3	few	CASAQAQRGATDTQYF	TGCGCCAGCGCCCAGGCCCAGCGGGGGGCCACAGATACGCAGTATTTT
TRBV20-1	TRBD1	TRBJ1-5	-	CSGGEQGAINQPQHF	TGCAGTGGAGGCGAGCAGGGGGCTATCAATCAGCCCCAGCATTTT
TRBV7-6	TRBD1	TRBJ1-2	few	CASSLGTGRNYGYTF	TGTGCCAGCAGCTTAGGGACAGGGCGAAACTATGGCTACACCTTC
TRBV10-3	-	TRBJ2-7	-	CAISDGGAYEQYF	TGTGCCATCAGTGATGGGGGGGCATACGAGCAGTACTTC
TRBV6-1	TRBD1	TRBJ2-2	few	CASRRGQGTGELFF	TGTGCCAGCAGGCGGGGACAGGGTACCGGGGAGCTGTTTTTT
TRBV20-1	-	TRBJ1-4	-	CSARDMATNEKLFF	TGCAGTGCTAGAGATATGGCAACTAATGAAAAACTGTTTTTT
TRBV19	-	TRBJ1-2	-	CASSIIDGPNYGYTF	TGTGCCAGTAGTATTATTGACGGACCTAACTATGGCTACACCTTC